This T cell receptor beta chain was documented in a study of response to subunit inactivated influenza vaccine. Findings and limits, study-wide: Each seasonal influenza vaccination, the authors suggested, recruits few new T cells.

MiXCR, run by TCRdb on the RT-PCR reads, gives a single entry per CDR3 protein. The sample lists more than 200,000 distinct CDR3 sequences; over 9% were seen once. At least ten counts were recorded for this clonotype. Its antigen is not identified. The CDR3 length is 16 residues. The chain has TRBV21-1 and TRBJ2-7; the D call TRBD1 from the table was never checked on the DNA. TRBV21-1 is termed a pseudogene. This TCR was sampled from a man aged 45-65 years who received an inactivated influenza vaccine. Here the sequenced sample was non-naive T cells sorted from PBMCs, taken 14 to 15 days before vaccination. The CDR3 region is CASSKVRDRGNYEQYF. The CDR3 bases are TGTGCCAGCAGCAAAGTACGGGACAGGGGAAACTACGAGCAGTACTTC.